The sequence of this TCR beta chain was determined in a study of blood T cell repertoires in COVID-19. Overall study context: Spain, Italy and the United States supplied samples that represented acute and convalescent COVID-19. From T cells, B-cell-depleted T cells, or PBMCs came the material, which was cDNA or gDNA.

With 1 base removed from V and 1 base from J, the gap between germline ends came to 8 bases. The CDR3 is 14 residues long. CDR1 is SGHNT and CDR2 is YYREEE in the germline V gene (reference sequence). Per the original data handling: Cell counts per sample came from amplifying reference gene primers. Profiling relied on immunoSEQ multiplex PCR, and the TCRdb table lists in-frame clones only, not all of them. The DNA gave D and trimming, while V, J and clone size come from that table. The sample holds roughly 170,000 clones, about 88% seen once. The rearrangement uses TRBV5-4 and TRBJ1-2; D is ambiguous. The TCR comes from a man in his sixties with acute or convalescent COVID-19. Sequenced input: peripheral blood. CDR3 DNA: TGTGCCAGCAGCTTGTCGGGTGTTAACTATGGCTACACCTTC. Translation: CASSLSGVNYGYTF.